This TCR beta chain was sequenced during a study of regulatory T cells in long-lasting Graves disease. Broader study findings: Persistent patients had a count of shared public clonotypes (approximately 3,000) that exceeded that of new patients (around 970). Patients with persistent Graves' had lower TCR diversity than newly diagnosed patients.

The germline CDR1 and CDR2 sequences are MNHEY and SVGEGT. CDR3 length: 15 amino acids. Germline trimming cut 4 bases from V and 5 bases from J; bases unmatched to any gene: 10. As for this clonotype: No antigen is known for it.

Time point meaning: persistent/refractory GD, antithyroid drugs over 5 years with positive TRAb. Extracted RNA from PBMCs served as the source of the TCR library. From an endocrinology department in Xi'an, China, came the patients. Arm-PCR with iRepertoire HTBI primers amplified the CDR3 regions for these TCR beta libraries. One entry per CDR3 protein, called by TCRdb with MiXCR from the multiplex PCR reads. The sample yields 300,000 to 400,000 distinct CDR3 sequences, around 20% seen once. This TCR was sampled from a female donor with Graves disease. The rearrangement links TRBV6-2 or TRBV6-3 to TRBJ2-5; 7 bases line up with TRBD1. Source: peripheral blood mononuclear cells (PBMCs), taken when the disease was refractory, from a patient treated with antithyroid drugs. This CDR3 reads CASSWGKGADETQYF. CDR3 nucleotide sequence: TGTGCCAGCAGTTGGGGCAAGGGGGCAGACGAGACCCAGTACTTC.